This record looks at one T cell receptor (beta chain) sequence and its context. The data derive from a study of T cell responses to AZD1222 COVID-19 vaccine. Produced via immunoSEQ multiplex PCR; TCRdb's table is partial and in-frame only. Altogether some 190,000 clones are present, 80% to 95% being singletons, with the ten largest covering more than 1.5%. This CDR3 spans 13 amino acids. V was pared by 1 base and J by 8 bases, with 11 bases between. Germline loops: CDR1 LGHDT, CDR2 YNNKEL (reference sequence). The rearrangement uses TRBV3-1 (or the pseudogene TRBV3-2) and TRBJ1-2; D ambiguous. The sequences come from peripheral blood, collected 28 days after the second AZD1222 dose. The source is an adult who received the AZD1222 COVID-19 vaccine. The CDR3, as DNA: TGTGCCAGCAGCCAAGGTGGGAACGCGGGCTACACCTTC. Protein: CASSQGGNAGYTF.